The clone carrying this TCR beta chain was detected a few times. The junction departs from the called germline gene at one end, perhaps through a read error. The CDR3 loop spans 16 amino acids. CDR1 and CDR2 (germline): SSHAT, FNYEAQ (reference sequence). Each CDR3 protein gets one entry after TCRdb re-called the 5' RACE reads with MiXCR. The sample consists of tens of thousands of distinct CDR3 sequences, 25% to 30% of them appearing once. The TCR sequence derives from a female donor with breast cancer. This rearrangement joins TRBV7-7 to TRBJ2-5; possible D gene TRBD2, 5 bases. Source material: naive CD4+ T cells sorted from blood. Stated subset: naive CD4+ T cells, CD4+CD45RA+CD25-. The CDR3 DNA reads as TGTGCTAGCAGCTTAGGATCCGGGAAACACCAAGAGACCCAGTACTTC. Translated: CASSLGSGKHQETQYF.